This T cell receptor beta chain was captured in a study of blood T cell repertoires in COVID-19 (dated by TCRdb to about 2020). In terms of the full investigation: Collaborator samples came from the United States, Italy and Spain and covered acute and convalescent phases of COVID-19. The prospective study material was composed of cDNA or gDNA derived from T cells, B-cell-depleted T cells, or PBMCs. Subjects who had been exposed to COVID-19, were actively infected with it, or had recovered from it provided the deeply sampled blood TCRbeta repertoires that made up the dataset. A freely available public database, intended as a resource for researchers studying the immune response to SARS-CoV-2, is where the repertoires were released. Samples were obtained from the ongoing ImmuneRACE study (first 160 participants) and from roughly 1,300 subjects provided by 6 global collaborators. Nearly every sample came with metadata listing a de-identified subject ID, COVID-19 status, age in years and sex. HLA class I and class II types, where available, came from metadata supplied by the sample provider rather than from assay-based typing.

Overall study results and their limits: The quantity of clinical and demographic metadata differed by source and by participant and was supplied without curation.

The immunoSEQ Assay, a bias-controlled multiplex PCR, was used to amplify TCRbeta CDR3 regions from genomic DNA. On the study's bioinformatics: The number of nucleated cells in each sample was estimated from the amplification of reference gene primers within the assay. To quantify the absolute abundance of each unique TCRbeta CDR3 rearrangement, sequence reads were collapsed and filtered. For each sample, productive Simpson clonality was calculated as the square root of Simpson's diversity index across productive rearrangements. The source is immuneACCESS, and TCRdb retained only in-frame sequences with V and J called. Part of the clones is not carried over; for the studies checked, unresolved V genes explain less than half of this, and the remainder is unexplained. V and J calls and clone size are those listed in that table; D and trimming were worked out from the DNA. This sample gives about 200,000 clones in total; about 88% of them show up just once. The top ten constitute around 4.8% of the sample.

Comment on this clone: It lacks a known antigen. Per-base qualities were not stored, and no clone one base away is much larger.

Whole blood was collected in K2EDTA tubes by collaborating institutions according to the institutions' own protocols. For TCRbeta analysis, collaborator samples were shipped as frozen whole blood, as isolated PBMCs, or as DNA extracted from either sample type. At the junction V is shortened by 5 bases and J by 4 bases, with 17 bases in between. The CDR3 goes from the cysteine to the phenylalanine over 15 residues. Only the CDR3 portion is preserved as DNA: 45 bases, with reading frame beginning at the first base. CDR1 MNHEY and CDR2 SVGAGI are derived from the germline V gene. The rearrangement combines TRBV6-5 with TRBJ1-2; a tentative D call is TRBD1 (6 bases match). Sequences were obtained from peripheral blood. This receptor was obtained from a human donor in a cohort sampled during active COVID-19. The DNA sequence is TGTGCCAGCAGTCTCTCCTTCCAGGGGACCTATGGCTACACCTTC. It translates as CASSLSFQGTYGYTF.